Below are 10 T cell receptor beta chains sequenced from a single sample in a study of identical twins. TCRdb analysed the 5' RACE reads with MiXCR anew, one entry per CDR3 protein. The top ten hold over 2% of the sample, which has about 280,000 distinct CDR3 sequences, more than 6.5% seen once. The data also belong to a second study, concerning yellow fever vaccine responses in identical twins.

Sample: memory (CD45RO+) T cells sorted from blood. These receptor sequences come from a woman under 30 in good health.

This clonotype was detected only a few times. This rearrangement joins TRBV7-2 to TRBJ2-4; 7 bases are a match to TRBD2. The CDR3 has 16 amino acids. Germline CDR1 is SGHTA and CDR2 is FQGNSA. Trimming removed 4 bases from V and 2 bases from J; junction bases left unmatched: 8. The CDR3 spells CASSSLIGGSKNIQYF. As DNA, the CDR3 is TGTGCCAGCAGCTCTTTAATCGGGGGGTCCAAAAACATTCAGTACTTC.

This clonotype was seen repeatedly, ten times or more. This chain links TRBV7-2 with TRBJ2-1; 14 bases map to TRBD2. Germline CDR1 and CDR2: SGHTA and FQGNSA. Trimming at V came to 4 bases and at J to 9 bases, leaving 5 bases not matched to a gene. The CDR3 totals 15 residues. This CDR3 reads CASSSGLAGAAEQFF. DNA of the CDR3: TGTGCCAGCAGCTCGGGACTAGCGGGAGCTGCTGAGCAGTTCTTC. Full variable domain (remainder filled in from reference TRBV7-2 and TRBJ2-1): GAGVSQSPSNKVTEKGKDVELRCDPISGHTALYWYRQSLGQGLEFLIYFQGNSAPDKSGLPSDRFSAERTGGSVSTLTIQRTQQEDSAVYLCASSSGLAGAAEQFFGPGTRLTVL.

Many counts were recorded for this clonotype. The chain is built from TRBV10-3 and TRBJ1-1, with TRBD1 matching over 8 bases. The germline CDR1 and CDR2 sequences are ENHRY and SYGVKD. The length of the CDR3 is 14 residues. Trimming cost V 3 bases and J 1 base; bases outside gene matches: 1. CDR3 sequence: CAISDGTGNTEAFF. For the CDR3, the DNA is TGTGCCATCAGTGATGGGACAGGGAACACTGAAGCTTTCTTT.

V usage is TRBV6-5 and J usage is TRBJ2-7; D unclear. CDR3 length equals 13 residues. V lost 4 bases, J lost 6 bases, and 13 bases lay in between. The germline V gene encodes CDR1 MNHEY and CDR2 SVGAGI. The CDR3 sequence is CASSSRHSVEQYV. The DNA of the CDR3 is TGTGCCAGCAGTTCCAGACATTCTGTCGAGCAGTACGTC.

This chain joins TRBV15 and TRBJ2-7; 7 nucleotides align to TRBD2. The CDR3 loop spans 14 amino acids. J gave up 5 bases and V 0 bases, and 4 bases lay outside the gene matches. Germline-derived CDR1 and CDR2 are LNHNV and YYDKDF (reference sequence). The CDR3 is CATSRELGGHEQYF. CDR3 DNA: TGTGCCACCAGCAGAGAGTTGGGAGGGCACGAGCAGTACTTC.

This rearrangement joins TRBV20-1 to TRBJ2-1; TRBD2 matches 10 bases. The CDR3 loop spans 16 amino acids. From germline, CDR1 is DFQATT and CDR2 SNEGSKA (reference sequence). The junction had 6 bases not matched to a gene; V was cut back by 0 bases and J by 4 bases. For the CDR3, the DNA is TGCAGTGCTAGAGATGCGCTAGCGGGAGAGTACAATGAGCAGTTCTTC. Amino acids: CSARDALAGEYNEQFF.

This clonotype appeared many times. For the CDR3, the DNA is TGTGCCAGCAGCGCCAGCGGGACACTGAATTCACCCCTCCACTTT. As protein: CASSASGTLNSPLHF. V is TRBV7-8 and J is TRBJ1-6; D possibly corresponds to TRBD1 (6 bases). Trimming took 5 bases from V and 7 from J, leaving 15 bases between them. Per germline, CDR1 SGHVS and CDR2 FQNEAQ. The CDR3 has 15 residues.

This clonotype was seen a handful of times. J is TRBJ2-1 and V is TRBV19; perhaps D is TRBD1 or TRBD2 (5 bases each). CDR1 is LNHDA, CDR2 SQIVND, per germline (reference sequence). V lost 6 bases and J 10 bases, leaving 16 bases between the germline ends. CDR3 length: 13 amino acids. Here the CDR3 DNA reads TGTGCCAGTAGCCTAGCCCCGAGGGGAGAGCAGTTCTTC. Its protein is CASSLAPRGEQFF.

This clonotype was seen a few times. The chain carries TRBV20-1 and TRBJ2-4; 15 bases line up with TRBD2. The CDR3 loop spans 14 amino acids. Trimming cost V 5 bases and J 6 bases; bases outside gene matches: 2. Germline CDR1 is DFQATT and CDR2 is SNEGSKA (reference sequence). CDR3 nucleotides: TGCAGTGCTCGGACTAGCGGGAGGGGAAACATTCAGTACTTC. This encodes CSARTSGRGNIQYF.

The sample holds a few counts of this clonotype. J is TRBJ1-4 and V is TRBV11-2; no clear D gene. V lost 5 bases and J 2 bases, leaving 9 bases between the germline ends. This CDR3 is built from 14 residues. CDR1 SGHAT and CDR2 FQNNGV come from the germline V gene. CDR3 DNA: TGTGCCAGCAGCCCCCCGGGGACTAATGAAAAACTGTTTTTT. It yields the protein CASSPPGTNEKLFF.